Each of the 20 T cell receptor beta chains below was sequenced from the same sample in a study of T cell changes during pregnancy in multiple sclerosis. Libraries were prepared by immunoSEQ multiplex PCR; TCRdb keeps only in-frame clonotypes and omits some of them. The data show some 67,000 clones, with about 90% seen just once and 2.3% held by the top ten. Sequenced here: peripheral blood, sampled in the first trimester of pregnancy. These receptors were taken from a female donor with multiple sclerosis, enrolled in a pregnancy study.

The chain recombines TRBV29-1 with TRBJ2-1; D gene uncertain. In germline, CDR1 is SQVTM, CDR2 ANQGSEA. The V gene lost 4 bases and the J gene lost 3 bases, with 10 bases spanning the gap. The CDR3 length is 13 residues. The CDR3 sequence is CSVGRVVYNEQFF. The CDR3 region has the DNA TGCAGCGTTGGTCGGGTCGTCTACAATGAGCAGTTCTTC.

This clone was detected once. The chain joins TRBV11-2 to TRBJ2-7; 8 bases map to TRBD2. Looked up from germline, CDR1 is SGHAT and CDR2 is FQNNGV. The CDR3 extends over 18 amino acids. After removal of 5 bases from V and 2 bases from J, the junction contained 17 bases not matched to a gene. The CDR3 loop reads CASSRGGFRREAAYEQYF. The CDR3 DNA sequence: TGTGCCAGCAGCCGGGGGGGGTTCCGGCGGGAGGCAGCCTACGAGCAGTACTTC. The complete variable domain, with remaining parts taken from reference TRBV11-2 and TRBJ2-7, reads EAGVAQSPRYKIIEKRQSVAFWCNPISGHATLYWYQQILGQGPKLLIQFQNNGVVDDSQLPKDRFSAERLKGVDSTLKIQPAKLEDSAVYLCASSRGGFRREAAYEQYFGPGTRLTVT.

The table lists this clone with a count of one. The chain uses TRBV9 and TRBJ2-1, with D possibly matching TRBD2 (5 bases). The CDR3 spans 17 residues. The V gene's germline CDR1 is SGDLS and CDR2 YYNGEE. The V end lost 4 bases, the J end lost 5 bases, and 22 bases lay between the germline ends. Here the CDR3 DNA reads TGTGCCAGCAGCCCGGCCCTTCTAGCACCACGGGACAATGAGCAGTTCTTC. The encoded protein is CASSPALLAPRDNEQFF. Together with reference TRBV9 and TRBJ2-1, the CDR3 gives the full variable domain: DSGVTQTPKHLITATGQRVTLRCSPRSGDLSVYWYQQSLDQGLQFLIQYYNGEERAKGNILERFSAQQFPDLHSELNLSSLELGDSALYFCASSPALLAPRDNEQFFGPGTRLTVL.

J is TRBJ2-2 and V is TRBV19, with D possibly TRBD2 on 6 matching bases. The CDR3 runs to 14 residues. The V end lost 3 bases, the J end lost 8 bases, and 13 bases lay between the germline ends. Germline V CDR1 and CDR2: LNHDA, SQIVND (reference sequence). DNA for the CDR3: TGTGCCAGTAGTATGGGCGGAGGGCTGGGGGAGCTGTTTTTT. This sequence encodes CASSMGGGLGELFF.

The J gene is TRBJ1-1, the V gene TRBV5-4; D is perhaps TRBD1 (6 bases). Trimming cost V 5 bases and J 1 base, with 12 bases left between them. The CDR3 length is 14 residues. Germline values: CDR1 SGHNT, CDR2 YYREEE (reference sequence). In DNA, the CDR3 is TGTGCCAGCAGTCTGGGGGGGGCGAACACTGAAGCTTTCTTT. Its protein product is CASSLGGANTEAFF.

This clone is a singleton in its sample. The chain has TRBV5-1 and TRBJ2-5, with 11 bases identical to TRBD2. Germline CDR1 is SGHRS and CDR2 is YFSETQ. The CDR3 runs 16 residues. V was clipped by 4 bases and J by 2 bases; unmatched bases: 7. CDR3 DNA sequence: TGCGCCAGCAGCCATGGTTTAGCGGGGGGGCAAGAGACCCAGTACTTC. Protein: CASSHGLAGGQETQYF.

This clone appeared a single time. V is TRBV10-3 and J is TRBJ1-3; D not resolved. Trimming took 10 bases from V and 4 from J, leaving 17 bases between them. This CDR3 region has 14 residues. CDR1 is ENHRY, CDR2 SYGVKD, per germline. In nucleotides, the CDR3 is TGTGCCACCACCGGGGTCAACCTCGGAAACACCATATATTTT. Translation gives CATTGVNLGNTIYF.

This rearrangement joins TRBV6-5 to TRBJ1-1; 7 nucleotides agree with TRBD1. Trimming at V came to 5 bases and at J to 7 bases, leaving 10 bases not matched to a gene. Germline V gives CDR1 MNHEY, CDR2 SVGAGI. This CDR3 contains 14 residues. The CDR3 loop reads CASSKDRAAVEAFF. CDR3 in DNA: TGTGCCAGCAGTAAAGACAGGGCCGCGGTTGAAGCTTTCTTT.

The V gene is TRBV18, the J gene TRBJ2-1; TRBD2 agrees at 15 bases. With V trimmed by 3 bases and J by 9 bases, 6 bases remained unmatched. This CDR3 comprises 16 residues. Germline V gene sequence: CDR1 KGHSH, CDR2 LQKENI. CDR3 amino acids: CASSPGLAGGSSEQFF. CDR3 nucleotides: TGTGCCAGCTCACCCGGACTAGCGGGGGGGTCGAGTGAGCAGTTCTTC.

The count of this clone is one. This chain connects TRBV28 to TRBJ1-2; D is perhaps TRBD1 (5 bases). V gave up 6 bases and J gave up 8 bases, with 16 bases separating them. Per germline, CDR1 MDHEN and CDR2 SYDVKM. The CDR3 has 13 amino acids. CDR3 nucleotide sequence: TGTGCCAGCAGCTTGGCAGGGTCAAGGGGCTACACCTTC. Encoded protein: CASSLAGSRGYTF.

This rearrangement joins TRBV6-1 to TRBJ1-5; 9 nucleotides line up with TRBD1. Per germline, CDR1 MNHNS and CDR2 SASEGT. The CDR3 runs 19 residues. J was trimmed by 7 bases and V by 4 bases; bases with no gene match: 20. CDR3 sequence: CASSGLGQGRREEGQPQHF. The CDR3 coding sequence is TGTGCCAGCAGTGGACTCGGACAGGGGCGTAGGGAGGAAGGCCAGCCCCAGCATTTT.

The rearrangement uses TRBV9 and TRBJ2-1; the match to TRBD2 covers 12 bases. The CDR3 sequence is 15 residues long. Germline CDR1 SGDLS, CDR2 YYNGEE. With 3 bases clipped from V and 4 bases from J, the junction kept 2 bases outside the gene matches. The CDR3 nucleotides are TGTGCCAGCAGCGCGGGACTAGCGGGTTACAATGAGCAGTTCTTC. This translates into CASSAGLAGYNEQFF.

This chain joins TRBV10-3 and TRBJ2-3, with 8 bases aligning to TRBD2. J gave up 3 bases and V 3 bases, and 8 bases lay outside the gene matches. This CDR3 has 16 residues. From germline, CDR1 is ENHRY and CDR2 SYGVKD. The CDR3 here is CAISEHPAGVTDTQYF. For the CDR3, the DNA is TGTGCCATCAGTGAACACCCAGCGGGGGTGACAGATACGCAGTATTTT.

V usage is TRBV29-1 and J usage is TRBJ1-2; no clear D. Germline V lookup: CDR1 SQVTM, CDR2 ANQGSEA. This CDR3 is 11 amino acids long. V was clipped by 7 bases and J by 4 bases, with 10 bases between them. CDR3 DNA sequence: TGCAGCGGGGTGACAAGCTATGGCTACACCTTC. This sequence encodes CSGVTSYGYTF. Looking up the rest from reference TRBV29-1 and TRBJ1-2 gives the full variable domain: SAVISQKPSRDICQRGTSLTIQCQVDSQVTMMFWYRQQPGQSLTLIATANQGSEATYESGFVIDKFPISRPNLTFSTLTVSNMSPEDSSIYLCSGVTSYGYTFGSGTRLTVV.

This rearrangement joins TRBV6-1 to TRBJ1-2; TRBD1 is a possible D gene (6 bases). Germline V gives CDR1 MNHNS, CDR2 SASEGT. The V gene lost 4 bases and the J gene lost 8 bases, with 20 bases spanning the gap. This CDR3 region has 15 residues. The CDR3 spells CASSAKHRVRDGYTF. The CDR3 nucleotides are TGTGCCAGCAGTGCTAAACACAGGGTCAGAGACGGCTACACCTTC.

This clone was recorded once. The gene calls are TRBV28 and TRBJ2-1, with TRBD2 identical over 11 bases. V lost 6 bases to trimming and J lost 9 bases; unmatched junction nucleotides: 10. Germline V gene sequence: CDR1 MDHEN, CDR2 SYDVKM. The CDR3 covers 15 residues. CDR3 in DNA: TGTGCCAGCAGCGCTAAACTAGCGGGAGTAAGTGAGCAGTTCTTC. Translated: CASSAKLAGVSEQFF.

The chain couples TRBV15 to TRBJ2-2, with 10 nucleotides matching TRBD1. Per germline, CDR1 LNHNV and CDR2 YYDKDF (reference sequence). The trim removed 0 bases at V and 4 bases at J, leaving 2 bases unmatched. This CDR3 has 16 residues. As DNA, the CDR3 is TGTGCCACCAGCAGAGAAAGGACAGGGGGCACCGGGGAGCTGTTTTTT. Residues: CATSRERTGGTGELFF.

V is TRBV7-6 and J is TRBJ2-2; TRBD2 agrees at 9 bases. J gave up 6 bases and V 5 bases, and 22 bases lay outside the gene matches. The CDR3 spans 20 residues. CDR1 is SGHVS, CDR2 FNYEAQ, per germline. Here the CDR3 DNA reads TGTGCCAGCAGCACGCCCGTCAGGGGTCCGGCTAGCGGGGCCGCCGGGGAGCTGTTTTTT. As protein: CASSTPVRGPASGAAGELFF. Drawing the rest from reference TRBV7-6 and TRBJ2-2, the complete variable domain is GAGVSQSPRYKVTKRGQDVALRCDPISGHVSLYWYRQALGQGPEFLTYFNYEAQQDKSGLPNDRFSAERPEGSISTLTIQRTEQRDSAMYRCASSTPVRGPASGAAGELFFGEGSRLTVL.

The rearrangement joins TRBV5-1 to TRBJ2-5; 8 bases are shared with TRBD2. Germline assignment: CDR1 SGHRS and CDR2 YFSETQ. The CDR3 runs to 16 residues. V gave up 4 bases and J gave up 5 bases; unmatched junction bases: 13. The CDR3 nucleotides are TGCGCCAGCAGCCCGCTTCTCGGGAGGGCGGAGGAGACCCAGTACTTC. Translated: CASSPLLGRAEETQYF.

The rearrangement uses TRBV30 and TRBJ2-7; possibly TRBD2 for D (6 bases). The CDR3 spans 13 residues. V lost 0 bases, J lost 5 bases, and 11 bases lay in between. Germline-derived CDR1 and CDR2 are GTSNPN and SVGIG (reference sequence). The CDR3 DNA reads TGTGCCTGGAGTGTACTAGCCAGCAACGAGCAGTACTTC. Its protein is CAWSVLASNEQYF.